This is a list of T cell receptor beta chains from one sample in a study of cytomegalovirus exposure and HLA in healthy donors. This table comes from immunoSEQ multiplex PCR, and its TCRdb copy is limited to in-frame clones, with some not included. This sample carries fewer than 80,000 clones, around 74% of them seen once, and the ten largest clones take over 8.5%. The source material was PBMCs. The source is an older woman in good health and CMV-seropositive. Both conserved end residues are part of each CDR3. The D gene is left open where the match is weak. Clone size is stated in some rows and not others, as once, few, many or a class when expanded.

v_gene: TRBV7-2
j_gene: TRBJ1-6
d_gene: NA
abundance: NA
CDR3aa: CASSTPPGRGGNSPLHF
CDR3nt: TGTGCCAGCAGCACACCCCCGGGGAGGGGTGGCAATTCACCCCTCCACTTT

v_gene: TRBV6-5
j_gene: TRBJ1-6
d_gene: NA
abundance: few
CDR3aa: CASRSGTPYNSPLHF
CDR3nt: TGTGCCAGCAGATCCGGGACACCTTATAATTCACCCCTCCACTTT

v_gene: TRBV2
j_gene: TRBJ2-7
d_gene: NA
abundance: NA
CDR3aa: CASSLTGTYEQYF
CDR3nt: TGTGCCAGCAGTTTGACAGGAACCTACGAGCAGTACTTC

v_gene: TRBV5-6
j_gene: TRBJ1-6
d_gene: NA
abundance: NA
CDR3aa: CASSTGTLNSPLHF
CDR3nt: TGTGCCAGCAGCACCGGGACTCTTAATTCACCCCTCCACTTT

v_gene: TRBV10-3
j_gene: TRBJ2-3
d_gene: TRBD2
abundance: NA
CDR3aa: CAISESIAGVEDTQYF
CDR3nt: TGTGCCATCAGTGAGTCAATAGCGGGAGTTGAGGATACGCAGTATTTT

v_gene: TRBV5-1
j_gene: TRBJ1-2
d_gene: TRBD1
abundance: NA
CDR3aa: CASSPDGQVRGYTF
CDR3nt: TGCGCCAGCAGCCCGGATGGACAGGTTAGGGGCTACACCTTC

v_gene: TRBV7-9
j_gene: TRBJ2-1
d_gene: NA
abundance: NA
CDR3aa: CASSPAGGPYNEQFF
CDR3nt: TGTGCCAGCAGCCCCGCAGGGGGGCCTTACAATGAGCAGTTCTTC

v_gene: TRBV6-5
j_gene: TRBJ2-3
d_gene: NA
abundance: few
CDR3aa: CASSSPGRDTQYF
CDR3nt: TGTGCCAGCAGTTCCCCAGGAAGAGATACGCAGTATTTT

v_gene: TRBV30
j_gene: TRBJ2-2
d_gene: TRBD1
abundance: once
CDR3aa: CAWSATGGHTGELFF
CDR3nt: TGTGCCTGGAGTGCTACAGGGGGCCACACCGGGGAGCTGTTTTTT

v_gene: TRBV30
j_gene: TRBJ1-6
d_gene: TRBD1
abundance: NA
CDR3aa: CAWKTGGESSYNSPLHF
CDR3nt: TGTGCCTGGAAAACAGGGGGAGAGAGCTCCTATAATTCACCCCTCCACTTT

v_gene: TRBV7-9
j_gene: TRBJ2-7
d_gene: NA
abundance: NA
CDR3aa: CASSSTNFYEQYF
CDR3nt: TGTGCCAGCAGCTCGACAAACTTCTACGAGCAGTACTTC

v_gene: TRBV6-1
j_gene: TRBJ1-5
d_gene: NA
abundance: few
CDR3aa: CAILGWGVSNQPQHF
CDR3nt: TGTGCCATCTTGGGGTGGGGGGTTAGCAATCAGCCCCAGCATTTT

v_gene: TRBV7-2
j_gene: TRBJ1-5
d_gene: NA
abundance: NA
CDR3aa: CASSLDRFVQPQHF
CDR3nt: TGTGCCAGCAGCTTAGACAGGTTCGTACAGCCCCAGCATTTT

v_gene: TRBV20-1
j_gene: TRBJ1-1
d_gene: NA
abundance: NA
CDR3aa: CSARGRSEAFF
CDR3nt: TGCAGTGCTAGAGGGAGGTCTGAAGCTTTCTTT

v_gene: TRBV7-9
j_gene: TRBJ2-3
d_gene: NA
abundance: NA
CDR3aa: CASSLGQVTTQYF
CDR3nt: TGTGCCAGCAGCTTAGGGCAGGTCACTACGCAGTATTTT

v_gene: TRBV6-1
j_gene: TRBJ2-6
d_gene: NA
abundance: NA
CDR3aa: CASSVTTVGGANVLTF
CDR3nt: TGTGCCAGCAGTGTCACAACAGTCGGAGGGGCCAACGTCCTGACTTTC